The entry that follows covers one T cell receptor (beta chain) sequence. The study recruited people aged 18 to 89 years across roughly 25 US areas. These data originate in a study of blood T cell repertoires in COVID-19. The CDR3 runs to 15 residues. Trimming left V 0 bases short and J 5 bases short, with 14 bases between. Germline assignment: CDR1 MNHEY and CDR2 SVGEGT. The table came from immunoSEQ multiplex PCR; TCRdb's copy has only in-frame clones and leaves some out. The sample carries 200,000 to 250,000 clones, around 88% recorded once. This sequence joins TRBV6-2 or TRBV6-3 and TRBJ2-7, with D possibly TRBD2 on 7 matching bases. This receptor was identified in a woman aged 45-59 years with acute COVID-19. Sequenced material: PBMCs or T cells enriched from blood (not recorded which). The CDR3 bases are TGTGCCAGCAGTTACTCGATCACAGGGAGGGACGAGCAGTACTTC. Protein sequence: CASSYSITGRDEQYF.